This entry describes one T cell receptor beta chain. The entry originates in a study of blood T cells in healthy people across ages. The V segment lost 5 bases and the J segment 8 bases; nucleotides outside the gene matches: 10. Germline V gene sequence: CDR1 SGHRS, CDR2 YFSETQ. The length of the CDR3 is 15 residues. Alongside a J-beta primer mix, a sample-barcoded 5' primer served in a second PCR lasting about 7 to 12 cycles. TCRdb analysed the 5' RACE reads with MiXCR anew, one entry per CDR3 protein. In the table there are roughly 800,000 distinct CDR3 sequences, roughly 50% of which are singletons.

The TCR was taken from a man aged 30 to 45 in good health. Sequencing was carried out using blood. This sequence joins TRBV5-1 and TRBJ1-6; 7 bases line up with TRBD1. The CDR3 nucleotides are TGCGCCAGCAGATCCGACAGGGCAACGGATTCACCCCTCCACTTT. It yields the protein CASRSDRATDSPLHF.